These 17 T cell receptor beta chains were all obtained from the same sample, sequenced in a study of cytomegalovirus exposure and HLA in healthy donors. This PCR relied on a set of 60 Vbeta primers and 13 Jbeta primers. The assay was immunoSEQ multiplex PCR, and TCRdb's table has in-frame clones only and misses some. The table shows roughly 130,000 clones, with about three quarters occurring only once. The specimen sequenced was PBMCs. The source of these receptors is a human donor in good health.

The rearrangement uses TRBV5-5 and TRBJ1-6; the match to TRBD1 covers 9 bases. The CDR3 is 19 amino acids. V shed 4 bases and J 9 bases; nucleotides not matched to a gene: 20. Germline V gene data show CDR1 as SGHKS and CDR2 as YYEKEE (reference sequence). The CDR3 region is CASSHRDRDPPWPRSPLHF. CDR3 nucleotide sequence: TGTGCCAGCAGCCACCGGGACAGGGACCCGCCTTGGCCTCGTTCACCCCTCCACTTT.

J is TRBJ1-4 and V is TRBV7-6; TRBD1 is a possible D gene (5 bases). V was pared by 3 bases and J by 8 bases, with 7 bases between. The length of the CDR3 is 12 residues. CDR1 and CDR2 from the germline V gene are SGHVS and FNYEAQ. CDR3 loop: CASSFGGEKLFF. As DNA, the CDR3 is TGTGCCAGCAGCTTTGGGGGGGAAAAACTGTTTTTT.

This clone is a singleton in its sample. The rearrangement uses TRBV9 and TRBJ1-1; D gene unclear. Germline CDR1 is SGDLS and CDR2 is YYNGEE. The ends were cut back, 3 bases at V and 6 bases at J, with 18 bases in the middle. The CDR3 sequence is 15 residues long. CDR3 coding DNA: TGTGCCAGCAGCGGTTCAGAGGGCGTAGGTCCTGAAGCTTTCTTT. It codes for CASSGSEGVGPEAFF. The full variable domain, completed using reference TRBV9 and TRBJ1-1, is DSGVTQTPKHLITATGQRVTLRCSPRSGDLSVYWYQQSLDQGLQFLIQYYNGEERAKGNILERFSAQQFPDLHSELNLSSLELGDSALYFCASSGSEGVGPEAFFGQGTRLTVV.

This clone came up a few times. This chain uses TRBV6-6 with TRBJ1-3; D is ambiguous. The V gene's germline CDR1 is MNHNY and CDR2 SVGAGI (reference sequence). This CDR3 comprises 12 residues. V was shortened by 7 bases and J by 9 bases, with 13 bases between the two germline ends. The CDR3 DNA sequence: TGTGCCAGCACTACTAACGAACGCACCATATATTTT. This translates into CASTTNERTIYF.

The table lists this clone with a count of one. V is TRBV6-5 and J is TRBJ1-2, with a tentative D call TRBD1 (6 bases). V was trimmed by 6 bases and J by 2 bases, leaving 16 bases between them. CDR3 length: 15 amino acids. Looked up from germline, CDR1 is MNHEY and CDR2 is SVGAGI. CDR3 DNA sequence: TGTGCCAGCAGGACGACGGGTAGGGGGAACTATGGCTACACCTTC. Its protein product is CASRTTGRGNYGYTF.

The J gene is TRBJ2-2, the V gene TRBV6-4; D unclear. CDR3 length: 16 amino acids. Germline V lookup: CDR1 MRHNA, CDR2 SNTAGT. The V end was cut by 0 bases, the J end by 7 bases, with 15 bases between. Here the CDR3 reads CASSDSARLPNGELFF. CDR3 bases: TGTGCCAGCAGTGACTCTGCTAGGCTGCCAAACGGGGAGCTGTTTTTT.

The chain employs TRBV27 and TRBJ1-2; a weak D match, TRBD1 (5 bases). The CDR3 loop spans 13 amino acids. The V gene lost 0 bases and the J gene lost 4 bases, with 6 bases spanning the gap. Germline CDR1 and CDR2: MNHEY and SMNVEV (reference sequence). CDR3 bases: TGTGCCAGCAGTTTATCGGGGCGCTATGGCTACACCTTC. It translates to CASSLSGRYGYTF.

This chain joins TRBV28 and TRBJ1-2, with 11 positions matching TRBD1. The CDR3 runs 16 residues. The J segment lost 6 bases and the V segment lost 6 bases, leaving 12 bases of the junction unmatched. Germline values: CDR1 MDHEN, CDR2 SYDVKM. The CDR3: CASRPGTGGISDGYTF. The CDR3 coding sequence is TGTGCCAGCAGGCCGGGGACAGGGGGAATCTCCGATGGCTACACCTTC.

The chain has TRBV9 and TRBJ2-1; no clear D gene. This CDR3 has 13 amino acids. V was clipped by 1 base and J by 1 base, with 3 bases between them. The germline gives CDR1 SGDLS, CDR2 YYNGEE. CDR3 nucleotide sequence: TGTGCCAGCAGCGTACAGTCCTACAATGAGCAGTTCTTC. Residues: CASSVQSYNEQFF.

The chain uses TRBV7-2 and TRBJ1-2, with 8 positions matching TRBD1. The CDR3 loop spans 14 amino acids. Germline V lookup: CDR1 SGHTA, CDR2 FQGNSA. Trimming removed 5 bases from V and 4 bases from J; junction bases left unmatched: 6. CDR3 DNA: TGTGCCAGCAGCCCACGACAGGGGCCCTATGGCTACACCTTC. Its protein product is CASSPRQGPYGYTF.

This clone was picked up a small number of times. CDR3 nucleotides: TGTGCCAGCAGTGCAGCCAGGGGGCCTAATGAAAAACTGTTTTTT. Translating it yields CASSAARGPNEKLFF. The rearrangement links TRBV6-1 to TRBJ1-4; 8 bases fit TRBD1. The V segment lost 4 bases and the J segment 3 bases; nucleotides outside the gene matches: 4. Germline CDR1 MNHNS, CDR2 SASEGT. There are 15 residues in the CDR3.

CDR3 protein: CASTSEGIYEQYF. For the CDR3, the DNA is TGTGCCAGCACCTCGGAGGGGATCTACGAGCAGTACTTC. The chain is built from TRBV2 and TRBJ2-7; maybe TRBD2 (6 bases). The germline V and J ends were trimmed by 7 bases and 3 bases, with 13 bases remaining between them. Per the germline V gene, CDR1 is SNHLY and CDR2 is FYNNEI. The CDR3 is 13 amino acids.

This chain links TRBV11-2 with TRBJ2-7; D not resolved. CDR3 length: 15 residues. The V gene lost 2 bases and the J gene lost 3 bases, with 14 bases spanning the gap. Germline lookup yields CDR1 SGHAT and CDR2 FQNNGV. This CDR3 is CASSLYVGAGYEQYF. CDR3 DNA: TGTGCCAGCAGCTTATATGTGGGCGCTGGCTACGAGCAGTACTTC. The variable domain in full, completed from reference TRBV11-2 and TRBJ2-7, reads EAGVAQSPRYKIIEKRQSVAFWCNPISGHATLYWYQQILGQGPKLLIQFQNNGVVDDSQLPKDRFSAERLKGVDSTLKIQPAKLEDSAVYLCASSLYVGAGYEQYFGPGTRLTVT.

The rearrangement joins TRBV9 to TRBJ2-5; a weak D match, TRBD1 (6 bases). The V gene lost 3 bases and the J gene lost 4 bases, with 16 bases spanning the gap. The CDR3 runs 15 residues. Germline assignment: CDR1 SGDLS and CDR2 YYNGEE. The CDR3: CASSATITGSETQYF. The CDR3 DNA is TGTGCCAGCAGCGCAACTATAACAGGGTCAGAGACCCAGTACTTC.

This chain joins TRBV19 and TRBJ2-7; D gene unclear. This CDR3 has 15 residues. Trimming removed 1 base from V and 0 bases from J, with 10 bases in between. Germline lookup yields CDR1 LNHDA and CDR2 SQIVND (reference sequence). The CDR3: CASSIARLGSYEQYF. CDR3 DNA: TGTGCCAGTAGTATAGCCCGCCTCGGCTCCTACGAGCAGTACTTC.

The gene calls are TRBV4-1 and TRBJ2-3, with a possible D match to TRBD2 (5 bases). The V gene's germline CDR1 is MGHRA and CDR2 YSYEKL. There are 16 residues in the CDR3. V was shortened by 4 bases and J by 2 bases, with 16 bases between the two germline ends. This CDR3 reads CASSPYPTINTDTQYF. For the CDR3, the DNA is TGCGCCAGCAGCCCGTACCCGACTATTAACACAGATACGCAGTATTTT.

This clone has just a few counts. The chain is built from TRBV4-1 and TRBJ2-2; 9 bases are a match to TRBD2. CDR3 length equals 14 residues. Germline V gene data show CDR1 as MGHRA and CDR2 as YSYEKL. The V gene end was trimmed by 4 bases and the J gene end by 9 bases; junction bases not matched to a gene: 6. The CDR3 protein is CASSRTSDYRELFF. CDR3 DNA: TGCGCCAGCAGCCGGACTAGCGATTACCGGGAGCTGTTTTTT.